Sequencing of this TCR beta chain was carried out in a study of cytomegalovirus exposure and HLA in healthy donors. Points from the study as a whole: Being productive about 90% or about 30% of the time was typical of most TCR beta V segments in an earlier analysis. What TCR beta sequences reportedly achieved was accurate prediction of HLA-A and HLA-B alleles in most subjects.

Comments on this clone: Antigen unknown.

The PCR ran on 60 Vbeta and 13 Jbeta primers. Data came from immunoSEQ multiplex PCR; TCRdb stores just in-frame clones and leaves some out. The sample shows roughly 100,000 clones, about four fifths of them seen only once. V dropped 6 bases and J dropped 6; count of bases not matched to a gene: 3. The CDR3 contains 13 residues. The V gene's germline CDR1 is MNHEY and CDR2 SVGAGI. The chain is built from TRBV6-5 and TRBJ2-7; 12 bases match TRBD2. Sequenced: PBMCs. The sequence derives from a woman in her 40s in good health and CMV-seronegative. This CDR3 is CASRLAGGSEQYF. The CDR3 nucleotides are TGTGCCAGCAGACTAGCGGGGGGAAGCGAGCAGTACTTC.